This T cell receptor (beta chain) derives from a study of CD8+ T cells in alopecia areata (dated by TCRdb to the late 2010s). Background for the entire study: The treated patients, all with moderate-to-severe alopecia areata, were enrolled in an open-label pilot trial of oral tofacitinib given at 5 to 10 mg twice daily. Patients received tofacitinib for 6 to 18 months and were then followed off drug for 6 months to check for delayed response and recurrence. The SALT score, which quantifies the percentage of affected scalp surface area, was used to measure disease severity in treated patients. The study used high-throughput TCRbeta sequencing to examine T cell clonal expansion in alopecia areata, in both the C3H/HeJ mouse model and human patients. In humans, TCRbeta sequencing was performed on scalp tissue and on sorted CD4+ and CD8+ peripheral blood T cells from healthy controls and from patients with patchy or totalis/universalis alopecia areata. Tofacitinib-treated patients had biopsies at baseline and at 4 and 24 weeks of treatment, with a later scalp biopsy in several patients. Clonality in the scalp was compared among normal scalp (n=4), patchy alopecia areata scalp (n=8), and alopecia totalis/universalis scalp (n=8). The RNA source kit depended on sample type: the PAXgene miRNA kit for fixed scalp, the miRNeasy kit for PBMCs, and the RNeasy kit for mouse skin. immunoSEQ multiplex PCR using 35 Vbeta forward primers and 13 Jbeta reverse primers was used to amplify TCRbeta CDR3 regions.

Regarding this clone: It has no known antigen specificity. Base qualities were left out, and no much larger clone turns up one base away.

Results the study describes overall, beyond this receptor: Because the treated cohort was small and included a single nonresponder, larger studies are needed to assess links between baseline CD8+ expansion and response. Compared with normal scalp, lesional scalp had higher clonality and more expanded CD8+ clones, particularly in alopecia totalis/universalis, a pattern that suggests antigenic drive. Many expanded lesional clones persisted in scalp and blood during tofacitinib treatment, which may partly explain relapse after stopping treatment. With tofacitinib, both scalp clonality and the number of expanded CD8+ clones among the top 100 scalp clones went down significantly. TCR sequences shared between patients were less clear than in mice, possibly partly because of HLA diversity in the patient population. Unlike mouse skin, which is dominated by gammadelta T cells, normal human skin has resident alphabeta T cells that are also sequenced, and this complicates analysis of the scalp TCR repertoire.

The library was obtained by the immunoSEQ multiplex PCR assay. For TCR sequencing, RNA was extracted from every sample and reverse transcribed into cDNA to serve as template. SuperScript III was used for first-strand cDNA synthesis, primed with a 2:1 mix of oligo-dT and random hexamers. A synthetic immune receptor repertoire was used to gauge amplification bias, and whatever bias remained was removed computationally. Per the original workflow: After raw reads were preprocessed to remove errors, the CDR3 was defined following IMGT conventions as running from the conserved cysteine to phenylalanine. To get clonality, Shannon entropy was normalized by log2 of the number of productive unique TCRs and the result was subtracted from 1. CD4 or CD8 identity of scalp clones was inferred by cross-referencing scalp TCRbeta sequences with sorted blood CD4 and CD8 repertoires. Not all clones reach the TCRdb copy of this immuneACCESS table, which keeps in-frame sequences only. Checked studies attribute under half of the gap to unresolved V genes and leave the rest unexplained. The DNA gave D and trimming, while V, J and clone size come from that table. The sample data list over 100,000 clones, and roughly three fifths of these were observed just once. Approximately 12% of the sample goes to the ten largest clones.

This specimen's time point label, interpreted: less than 25 weeks on oral tofacitinib. The treatment or condition tag for this specimen amounts to: oral pan-JAK inhibitor, 5-10 mg twice daily. Lesional scalp punch biopsies and peripheral blood were obtained from alopecia areata patients. PBMCs were separated by density centrifugation and stained for CD3, CD4 and CD8, after which CD4+ and CD8+ T cells were sorted on a FACSAria. The receptor was isolated from a human donor with alopecia areata. Sample: CD8+ T cells sorted from blood, taken at week 24, from a patient treated with tofacitinib.

The bases read TGTGCCAGCAGCTTGGGGTGGGTTGATCAGCCCCAGCATTTT. Translation gives CASSLGWVDQPQHF. Recombination joined TRBV5-6 with TRBJ1-5, with no confident D gene call. Deletion took 0 bases off V and 5 bases off J, with a span of 9 bases between the germline ends. CDR3 length: 14 amino acids, cysteine to phenylalanine. Only the CDR3 region is kept as DNA, spanning 42 bases read in frame from base 1. The germline V gene supplies CDR1 SGHDT and CDR2 YYEEEE.